This T cell receptor (beta chain) was captured in a study of regulatory T cells in long-lasting Graves disease. Per germline, CDR1 SGHRS and CDR2 YFSETQ. CDR3 length equals 15 residues. Trimming took 1 base from V and 1 from J, leaving 9 bases between them. Researchers made TCR beta libraries by using iRepertoire HTBI primers and running Arm-PCR on CDR3 regions. TCRdb called the multiplex PCR reads again in MiXCR, with one record for every CDR3 protein. The sample lists under 500,000 distinct CDR3 sequences, about 15% occurring once. There are many counts of this clonotype. The sample's time point: newly diagnosed GD, antithyroid drugs for less than 3 months. Following extraction of RNA from PBMCs, that RNA was used to make the TCR library. These data are also associated with another study on T cells in Graves' hyperthyroidism and ophthalmopathy.

The sample in question was peripheral blood mononuclear cells (PBMCs), obtained at new diagnosis, from a patient treated with antithyroid drugs. This chain joins TRBV5-1 and TRBJ2-1; maybe TRBD2 (6 bases). This receptor was taken from a woman aged 25 to 39 with Graves disease. CDR3: CASSLMGGSYNEQFF. For the CDR3, the DNA is TGCGCCAGCAGCTTGATGGGGGGATCCTACAATGAGCAGTTCTTC.